This T cell receptor (beta chain) was identified in a study of T cells in women clearing cervical HPV infection. Overall study results and limits: Controls had more TRBV6-7 (approximately 0.15%) than cases (approximately 0.11%). Cases and controls were distinguished at AUC roughly 0.86 by richness and V genes.

V was clipped by 5 bases and J by 3 bases, with 10 bases between them. Germline CDR1 reads KGHSH; CDR2 reads LQKENI. CDR3 size: 13 residues. As for this clone: Its matching antigen is unknown. The read stops 3 residues short of the end of the CDR3; the missing end is completed from the germline J gene.

All participants had a single incident cervical HPV16 infection, and prevalent HPV16 infections were excluded. Genomic DNA, averaging about 1,300 ng per sample, yielded TCR beta CDR3 via immunoSEQ. Data came from immunoSEQ multiplex PCR; TCRdb stores just in-frame clones and leaves some out. This specimen shows tens of thousands of clones; the ten leading clones hold under 7.5%. Sequenced input: blood buffy coat. The origin of this receptor is a woman between 18 and 70 years old with a cervical HPV16 infection that either progressed to CIN3+ or cleared (not recorded which). The chain uses TRBV18 and TRBJ1-1; tentative D call: TRBD1 (5 bases). CDR3 region: CASSSGMDTEAFF. CDR3 DNA, as far as it was read: TGTGCCAGCTCATCAGGGATGGACACTGAA.